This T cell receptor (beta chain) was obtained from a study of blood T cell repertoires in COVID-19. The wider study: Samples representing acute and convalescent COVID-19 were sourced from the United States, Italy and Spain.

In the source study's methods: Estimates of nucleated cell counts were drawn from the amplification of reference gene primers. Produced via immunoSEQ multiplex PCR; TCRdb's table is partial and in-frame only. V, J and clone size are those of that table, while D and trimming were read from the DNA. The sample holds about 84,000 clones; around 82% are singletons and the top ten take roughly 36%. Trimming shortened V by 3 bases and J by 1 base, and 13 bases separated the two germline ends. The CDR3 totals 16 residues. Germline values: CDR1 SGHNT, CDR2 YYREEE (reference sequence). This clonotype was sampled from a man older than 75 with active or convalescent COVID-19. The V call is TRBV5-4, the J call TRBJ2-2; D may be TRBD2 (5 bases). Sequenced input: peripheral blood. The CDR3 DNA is TGTGCCAGCAGCTCTAAGAGGGAGCGGAACACCGGGGAGCTGTTTTTT. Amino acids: CASSSKRERNTGELFF.